This is a list of T cell receptor beta chains from one sample in a study of blood T cell repertoires in COVID-19. Using immunoSEQ multiplex PCR, the repertoire was profiled, and TCRdb retains in-frame clones only, with some absent. The sample lists approximately 90,000 clones; around 75% were seen once. The sequencing input was peripheral blood. Receptors originate from a man between 65 and 85 years old with COVID-19, enrolled during active disease. Both conserved end residues are part of each CDR3. The D gene is left open where the match is weak. Only some rows state a clone size, as once, few, many or a class for expanded clones.

>TRBV28|TRBJ2-7|-|TRBD1
TGTGCCAGCAGTGAAGGGACAGTATTCTACGAGCAGTACTTC
CASSEGTVFYEQYF
>TRBV24-1|TRBJ2-2|few|TRBD1
TGTGCCACCAGTGGGGTGACAGGGGACACCGGGGAGCTGTTTTTT
CATSGVTGDTGELFF
>TRBV6-5|TRBJ1-5|-|-
TGTGCCAGCAGAACCGGCATCGGGGTGGGTCAGCCCCAGCATTTT
CASRTGIGVGQPQHF
>TRBV19|TRBJ1-5|-|TRBD1
TGTGCCAGTAGGCTGGGACAGGGGTGGGAGCCCCAGCATTTT
CASRLGQGWEPQHF
>TRBV28|TRBJ1-5|few|-
TGTGCCAGCAGTTTGAGGATTAGCAATCAGCCCCAGCATTTT
CASSLRISNQPQHF
>TRBV6-2/TRBV6-3|TRBJ2-3|-|-
TGTGCCAGCAGCAGACCCCTAGCAAGTCGGCCTAGCACAGATACGCAGTATTTT
CASSRPLASRPSTDTQYF
>TRBV28|TRBJ1-2|-|-
TGTGCCGTGGAGGGACCTGAGAATGGCTACACCTTC
CAVEGPENGYTF
>TRBV15|TRBJ2-6|few|-
TGTGCCACCAGCAGAGGAGTGGAGACTGGGGCCAACGTCCTGACTTTC
CATSRGVETGANVLTF
>TRBV24-1|TRBJ2-3|-|TRBD2
TGTGCCACCAGTGATTTGCAGGATTCGGCGGGAGGGACAGATACGCAGTATTTT
CATSDLQDSAGGTDTQYF
>TRBV27|TRBJ2-7|few|-
TGTGCCAGCAGTTTATCGAACTCATACTACGAGCAGTACTTC
CASSLSNSYYEQYF
>TRBV5-1|TRBJ2-5|-|TRBD1
TGCGCCAGCAGCCAGCCTGAGACCGGGACAGGGGGTCAGGAGACCCAGTACTTC
CASSQPETGTGGQETQYF
>TRBV10-2|TRBJ1-3|-|-
TGCGCCAGCAGTGAACATGGGGGGTACGGAAACACCATATATTTT
CASSEHGGYGNTIYF
>TRBV7-9|TRBJ2-5|-|TRBD1
TGTGCCAGCAGCTTCAGGGGGCTCGGGGAGACCCAGTACTTC
CASSFRGLGETQYF
>TRBV20-1|TRBJ1-1|-|-
TGCAGTGCTAGTTTTGCGGGGGGAAGAAGGACTGAAGCTTTCTTT
CSASFAGGRRTEAFF
>TRBV19|TRBJ1-1|many|TRBD1
TGTGCCAGTAGTACCCCTCGGACAGGGGATGCTGAAGCTTTCTTT
CASSTPRTGDAEAFF
>TRBV7-6|TRBJ2-3|-|-
TGTGCCAGCAGCCTCACGCATGGGACTCACGGCACAGATACGCAGTATTTT
CASSLTHGTHGTDTQYF
>TRBV10-1|TRBJ1-2|-|-
TGCGCCAGCAGTCCCTCCTATGGCTACACCTTC
CASSPSYGYTF
>TRBV7-2|TRBJ2-7|few|TRBD2
TGTGCCAGCAGCCCGCGGATAGCGGGAGGTATCAGCTCCTACGAGCAGTACTTC
CASSPRIAGGISSYEQYF
>TRBV7-2|TRBJ2-3|-|TRBD2
TGTGCCAGCAGCCTCGGGACCGGGACTAGCGGGACCCGCAATACGCAGTATTTT
CASSLGTGTSGTRNTQYF
>TRBV2|TRBJ2-3|-|TRBD2
TGTGCCAGCGGGCTAGCGGGCCGCACAGATACGCAGTATTTT
CASGLAGRTDTQYF
>TRBV7-2|TRBJ1-1|-|TRBD1
TGTGCCAGCAGCTGGGTGGACAGGGGGAAAGCTTTCTTT
CASSWVDRGKAFF
>TRBV7-8|TRBJ1-1|few|-
TGTGCCAGCAGCACGACGACACTTAACACTGAAGCTTTCTTT
CASSTTTLNTEAFF
>TRBV6-1|TRBJ2-4|once|-
TGTGCCAGCAGTGACAGGGTAGCCAAAAACATTCAGTACTTC
CASSDRVAKNIQYF
>TRBV11-2|TRBJ1-2|-|-
TGTGCCAGCAGCTTTAGGGGTGGCTATGGCTACACCTTC
CASSFRGGYGYTF
>TRBV5-4|TRBJ1-2|-|TRBD1
TGTGCCAGCAGCTCCCTTACAGGGGCCGGCCAGAGCTACACCTTC
CASSSLTGAGQSYTF
>TRBV29-1|TRBJ2-7|-|TRBD2
TGCAGCGCAGGACTAGCGGGAGGGTACGAGCAGTACTTC
CSAGLAGGYEQYF
>TRBV29-1|TRBJ2-7|-|TRBD1
TGCAGCGTCACGACAGGGGGCCGTACCTACGAGCAGTACTTC
CSVTTGGRTYEQYF